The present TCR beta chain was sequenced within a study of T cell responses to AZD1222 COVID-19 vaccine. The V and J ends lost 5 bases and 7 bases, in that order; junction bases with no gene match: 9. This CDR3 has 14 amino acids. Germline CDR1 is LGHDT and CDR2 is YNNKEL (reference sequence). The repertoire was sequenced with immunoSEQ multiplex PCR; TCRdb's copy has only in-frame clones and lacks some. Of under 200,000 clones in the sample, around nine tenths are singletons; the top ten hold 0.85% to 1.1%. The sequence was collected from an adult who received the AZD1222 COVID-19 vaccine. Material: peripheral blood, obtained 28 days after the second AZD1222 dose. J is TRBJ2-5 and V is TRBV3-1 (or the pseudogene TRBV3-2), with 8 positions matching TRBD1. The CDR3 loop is CASSARTGRVTQYF. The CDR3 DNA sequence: TGTGCCAGCAGCGCCCGGACAGGGAGAGTGACCCAGTACTTC.